Listed below are T cell receptor beta chains from one sample, sequenced in a study of T cells after yellow fever vaccination. TCRdb called the 5' RACE reads again in MiXCR, with one record for every CDR3 protein. The table has roughly 500,000 distinct CDR3 sequences, under 25% seen once. The material was PBMCs, obtained 15 days after the yellow fever booster vaccination. The receptors stem from a man in his thirties or forties who received the YFV17D yellow fever vaccine. CDR3s include the opening cysteine and the closing phenylalanine or tryptophan. D genes are given only for firm matches. Only some rows state a clone size, as once, few, many or a class for expanded clones.

TRBJ2-1	TRBV7-2	many	TRBD2	CASSLYGLAGGGPFF	TGTGCCAGCAGCCTTTACGGACTAGCGGGAGGTGGCCCTTTCTTC
TRBJ2-3	TRBV20-1	.	TRBD1	CSAQTGVSTDTQYF	TGCAGTGCCCAAACAGGGGTTAGCACAGATACGCAGTATTTT
TRBJ2-1	TRBV20-1	few	.	CSASGSSSYNEQFF	TGCAGTGCTAGCGGATCGAGCTCCTACAATGAGCAGTTCTTC
TRBJ2-1	TRBV6-5	few	TRBD2	CASSYGGVYNEQFF	TGTGCCAGCAGTTACGGGGGGGTCTACAATGAGCAGTTCTTC
TRBJ2-3	TRBV29-1	.	TRBD1	CSVDWDRGLDTQYF	TGCAGCGTTGACTGGGACAGGGGGCTAGATACGCAGTATTTT
TRBJ2-7	TRBV11-2	few	.	CASSLVPRFEQYF	TGTGCCAGCAGCTTAGTTCCCAGATTCGAGCAGTACTTC
TRBJ2-1	TRBV5-1	few	.	CASSLGTSGPNEQFF	TGCGCCAGCAGCTTGGGGACAAGCGGGCCGAATGAGCAGTTCTTC
TRBJ2-1	TRBV6-2/TRBV6-3	few	TRBD2	CASLSGKGYEQFF	TGTGCCAGTTTAAGCGGGAAGGGCTATGAGCAGTTCTTC
TRBJ2-7	TRBV23-1	few	.	CASRPPTVSYEQYF	TGCGCCAGCAGACCTCCGACGGTATCCTACGAGCAGTACTTC
TRBJ2-1	TRBV27	.	TRBD2	CASSIGTSGTNEQFF	TGTGCCAGCAGTATAGGGACTAGCGGGACCAATGAGCAGTTCTTC
TRBJ1-5	TRBV23-1	.	.	CASGRQNQPQHF	TGCGCCAGCGGCCGACAGAATCAGCCCCAGCATTTT
TRBJ2-5	TRBV7-6	few	.	CASSSGEGGETQYF	TGTGCCAGCAGCTCAGGGGAAGGAGGAGAGACCCAGTACTTC
TRBJ2-1	TRBV6-2/TRBV6-3	few	TRBD2	CASSPNPRGGVGKRGQFF	TGTGCCAGCAGTCCTAACCCCCGGGGGGGAGTTGGAAAGAGAGGGCAGTTCTTC
TRBJ2-1	TRBV12-3/TRBV12-4	.	TRBD2	CASSILSGRFHNEQFF	TGTGCCAGCAGTATCCTTAGCGGGAGGTTCCACAATGAGCAGTTCTTC
TRBJ2-7	TRBV7-2	.	TRBD1	CASSLGQGILYEQYF	TGTGCCAGCAGCTTAGGACAGGGGATACTCTACGAGCAGTACTTC
TRBJ1-4	TRBV12-3/TRBV12-4	.	.	CASSFGDHANEKLFF	TGTGCCAGCAGTTTCGGCGACCATGCTAATGAAAAACTGTTTTTT
TRBJ2-1	TRBV3-1	few	TRBD2	CASSTLAEGRDEQFF	TGTGCCAGCAGCACCCTAGCGGAGGGGAGGGATGAGCAGTTCTTC
TRBJ2-3	TRBV4-2	few	.	CASSQVTGELADTQYF	TGTGCCAGCAGCCAAGTAACGGGAGAGTTAGCAGATACGCAGTATTTT
TRBJ1-2	TRBV5-4	.	TRBD1	CASSLGTGGGNGYTF	TGTGCCAGCAGCTTAGGGACAGGGGGCGGTAATGGCTACACCTTC
TRBJ2-1	TRBV5-5	.	TRBD1	CASILAGTGLNEQFF	TGTGCCAGCATCCTTGCGGGGACAGGCCTCAATGAGCAGTTCTTC
TRBJ2-7	TRBV5-1	.	.	CASSLAEVYEQYF	TGCGCCAGCAGCTTGGCCGAGGTGTACGAGCAGTACTTC
TRBJ2-7	TRBV12-3/TRBV12-4	.	.	CASSSRIEGEQYF	TGTGCCAGCAGTTCCCGAATAGAGGGGGAGCAGTACTTC
TRBJ2-3	TRBV29-1	.	.	CSVDPRDTQYF	TGCAGCGTTGATCCGCGGGATACGCAGTATTTT
TRBJ1-1	TRBV3-1	few	TRBD1	CASSQLGQGSTEAFF	TGTGCCAGCAGCCAGCTGGGACAGGGAAGCACTGAAGCTTTCTTT
TRBJ1-2	TRBV2	.	.	CASTEDGLTTF	TGTGCCAGCACCGAGGACGGGCTCACCACCTTC
TRBJ2-1	TRBV20-1	.	TRBD2	CSAHSGRAANEQFF	TGCAGTGCTCATAGCGGGAGGGCCGCTAATGAGCAGTTCTTC
TRBJ1-1	TRBV29-1	.	.	CSVNSGTENTEAFF	TGCAGCGTGAATTCCGGGACCGAGAACACTGAAGCTTTCTTT
TRBJ2-1	TRBV27	many	TRBD2	CASTTSGPLRSYNEQFF	TGTGCCAGCACCACTAGCGGGCCTCTACGCTCCTACAATGAGCAGTTCTTC
TRBJ2-4	TRBV11-2	.	.	CASSPTAQGRNIQYF	TGTGCCAGCAGCCCGACGGCACAGGGTCGAAACATTCAGTACTTC
TRBJ1-2	TRBV14	few	.	CASSVSGDGYTF	TGTGCCAGCAGTGTGTCGGGGGACGGCTACACCTTC
TRBJ1-2	TRBV3-1	few	TRBD1	CASSQGQSYGYTF	TGTGCCAGCAGCCAGGGACAGTCCTATGGCTACACCTTC
TRBJ2-1	TRBV14	.	.	CASSPSGAGEKNEQFF	TGTGCCAGCAGCCCCTCAGGGGCGGGAGAAAAAAATGAGCAGTTCTTC
TRBJ1-1	TRBV27	few	.	CASGSGHAEAFF	TGTGCCAGCGGATCGGGACACGCCGAAGCTTTCTTT
TRBJ2-1	TRBV29-1	many	.	CSVDGREAGFNEQFF	TGCAGCGTTGATGGCCGGGAAGCGGGTTTCAATGAGCAGTTCTTC
TRBJ2-1	TRBV4-3	many	.	CASSQEHLGRHNEQFF	TGCGCCAGCAGCCAAGAGCACCTAGGTAGGCACAATGAGCAGTTCTTC
TRBJ2-3	TRBV7-2	.	.	CASSSHSDTQYF	TGTGCCAGCAGCTCTCACTCAGATACGCAGTATTTT
TRBJ2-2	TRBV3-1	few	.	CASSWRGAGELFF	TGTGCCAGCAGCTGGAGGGGTGCCGGGGAGCTGTTTTTT
TRBJ2-1	TRBV12-3/TRBV12-4	few	TRBD2	CASSLASGVYNEQFF	TGTGCCAGCAGTCTCGCTAGCGGGGTCTACAATGAGCAGTTCTTC
TRBJ2-5	TRBV20-1	.	.	CSARWGHRSETQYF	TGCAGTGCTAGATGGGGGCATCGGTCAGAGACCCAGTACTTC
TRBJ2-7	TRBV29-1	.	.	CSVGNKGGSGEQYF	TGCAGCGTTGGGAACAAGGGGGGGTCAGGCGAGCAGTACTTC
TRBJ1-3	TRBV6-5	few	TRBD1	CASSSLLTGAGNTIYF	TGTGCCAGCAGTTCCCTATTGACAGGGGCTGGAAACACCATATATTTT
TRBJ2-5	TRBV5-1	.	.	CASSKRDTKETQYF	TGCGCCAGCAGCAAACGGGACACAAAAGAGACCCAGTACTTC
TRBJ2-5	TRBV6-1	.	.	CASSGTPETQYF	TGTGCCAGCAGTGGGACCCCGGAGACCCAGTACTTC
TRBJ2-5	TRBV7-2	many	.	CASSLGAGQETQYF	TGTGCCAGCAGCTTAGGGGCGGGCCAAGAGACCCAGTACTTC
TRBJ2-7	TRBV6-4	.	.	CATSGTSSYEQYF	TGTGCCACCAGTGGGACCTCATCCTACGAGCAGTACTTC
TRBJ2-3	TRBV4-3	.	.	CASSPRQVVTDTQYF	TGCGCCAGCAGCCCCCGGCAGGTGGTCACAGATACGCAGTATTTT